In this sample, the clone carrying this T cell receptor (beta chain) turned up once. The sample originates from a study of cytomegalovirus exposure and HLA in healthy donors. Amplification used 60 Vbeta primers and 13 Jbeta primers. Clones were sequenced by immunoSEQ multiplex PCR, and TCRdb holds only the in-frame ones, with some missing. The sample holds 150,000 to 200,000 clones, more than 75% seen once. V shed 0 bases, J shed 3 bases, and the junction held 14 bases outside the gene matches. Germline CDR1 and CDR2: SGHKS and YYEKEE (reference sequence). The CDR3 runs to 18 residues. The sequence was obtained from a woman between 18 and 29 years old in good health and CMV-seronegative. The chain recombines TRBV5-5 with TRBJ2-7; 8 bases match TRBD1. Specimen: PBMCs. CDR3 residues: CASSLGPKRTGSRYEQYF. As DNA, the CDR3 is TGTGCCAGCAGCTTGGGGCCGAAGAGGACAGGGTCTCGCTACGAGCAGTACTTC.